These T cell receptor beta chains were read from a single sample in a study of shared clonotypes between healthy human individuals. Clones were read by immunoSEQ multiplex PCR, and TCRdb kept only the in-frame ones, dropping some. This sample has 2 million to 3 million clones, with more than 90% found just once. The sequencing input was naive CD4+ T cells sorted from blood. All receptors come from a man younger than 35 in good health. CDR3s include the opening cysteine and the closing phenylalanine or tryptophan. Fields, in order: CDR3 protein, J gene, D gene, V gene. A D gene is named only where the DNA matches it firmly.

cdr3_aa: CASSLGGPSYEQYF
j_call: TRBJ2-7
d_call: .
v_call: TRBV7-9

cdr3_aa: CASSLGLANTGELFF
j_call: TRBJ2-2
d_call: .
v_call: TRBV5-1

cdr3_aa: CASSLTGGLETQYF
j_call: TRBJ2-5
d_call: TRBD1
v_call: TRBV6-1

cdr3_aa: CAWSPPSSYNEQFF
j_call: TRBJ2-1
d_call: .
v_call: TRBV30

cdr3_aa: CASSIGRGRPRSGANVLTF
j_call: TRBJ2-6
d_call: .
v_call: TRBV21-1

cdr3_aa: CASSGAGGPASTDTQYF
j_call: TRBJ2-3
d_call: TRBD2
v_call: TRBV9

cdr3_aa: CAISNGQASYEQYF
j_call: TRBJ2-7
d_call: TRBD1
v_call: TRBV10-3

cdr3_aa: CASSLRRTDNSPLHF
j_call: TRBJ1-6
d_call: .
v_call: TRBV27

cdr3_aa: CASQTTNRDGKLFF
j_call: TRBJ1-4
d_call: .
v_call: TRBV2

cdr3_aa: CASYLTPTISTDTQYF
j_call: TRBJ2-3
d_call: .
v_call: TRBV2

cdr3_aa: CASSLAASGSYYNEQFF
j_call: TRBJ2-1
d_call: TRBD2
v_call: TRBV7-2

cdr3_aa: CASSNGRKSQETQYF
j_call: TRBJ2-5
d_call: .
v_call: TRBV7-2

cdr3_aa: CASSSWGASETQYF
j_call: TRBJ2-5
d_call: .
v_call: TRBV6-5

cdr3_aa: CASSQDRAGGNNEQFF
j_call: TRBJ2-1
d_call: .
v_call: TRBV4-1

cdr3_aa: CASSSQEAKNQPQHF
j_call: TRBJ1-5
d_call: .
v_call: TRBV28

cdr3_aa: CASRKEALGTQYF
j_call: TRBJ2-5
d_call: .
v_call: TRBV6-1

cdr3_aa: CASSPLLRGITDTQYF
j_call: TRBJ2-3
d_call: .
v_call: TRBV4-2

cdr3_aa: CASRVGGGTEAFF
j_call: TRBJ1-1
d_call: .
v_call: TRBV5-1

cdr3_aa: CASGVGAGDHQPQHF
j_call: TRBJ1-5
d_call: .
v_call: TRBV12-5

cdr3_aa: CASSAGQGRLYF
j_call: TRBJ2-7
d_call: TRBD1
v_call: TRBV28

cdr3_aa: CASQEAPYEQYF
j_call: TRBJ2-7
d_call: .
v_call: TRBV12-5

cdr3_aa: CASSSTASANTGELFF
j_call: TRBJ2-2
d_call: .
v_call: TRBV5-4

cdr3_aa: CASGGQGPETQYF
j_call: TRBJ2-5
d_call: TRBD1
v_call: TRBV2

cdr3_aa: CASSYGGVAANEQFF
j_call: TRBJ2-1
d_call: .
v_call: TRBV6-5

cdr3_aa: CASSKVGPRGRDRGCLHEQYF
j_call: TRBJ2-7
d_call: .
v_call: TRBV21-1

cdr3_aa: CASRRTGPNMGREQFF
j_call: TRBJ2-1
d_call: TRBD1
v_call: TRBV5-8

cdr3_aa: CASSKDREEPLHF
j_call: TRBJ1-6
d_call: TRBD1
v_call: TRBV2

cdr3_aa: CASSLPSPSPLHF
j_call: TRBJ1-6
d_call: .
v_call: TRBV27

cdr3_aa: CASSQERVAGTDTQYF
j_call: TRBJ2-3
d_call: .
v_call: TRBV4-1